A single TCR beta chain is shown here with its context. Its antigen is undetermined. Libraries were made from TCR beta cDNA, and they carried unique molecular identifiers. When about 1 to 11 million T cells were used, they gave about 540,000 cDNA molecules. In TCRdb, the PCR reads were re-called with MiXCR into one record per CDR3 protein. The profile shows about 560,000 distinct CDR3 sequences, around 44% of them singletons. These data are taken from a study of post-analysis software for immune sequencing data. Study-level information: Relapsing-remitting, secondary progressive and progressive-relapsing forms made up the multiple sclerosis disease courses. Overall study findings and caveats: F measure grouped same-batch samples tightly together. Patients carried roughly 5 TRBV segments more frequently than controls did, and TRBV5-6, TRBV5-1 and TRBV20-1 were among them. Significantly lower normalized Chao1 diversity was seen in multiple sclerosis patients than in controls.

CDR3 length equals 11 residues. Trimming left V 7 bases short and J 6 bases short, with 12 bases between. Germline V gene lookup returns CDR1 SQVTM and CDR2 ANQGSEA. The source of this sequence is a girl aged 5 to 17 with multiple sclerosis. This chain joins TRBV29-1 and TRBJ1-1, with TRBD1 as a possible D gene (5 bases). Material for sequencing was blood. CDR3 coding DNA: TGCAGCGGGGACTACGGATCTGAAGCTTTCTTT. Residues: CSGDYGSEAFF.